This T cell receptor beta chain emerged from a study of shared clonotypes between healthy human individuals. The CDR3 is 14 amino acids. CDR1 SGHRS and CDR2 YFSETQ come from the germline V gene. V lost 2 bases and J 7 bases, leaving 13 bases between the germline ends. Clones were sequenced by immunoSEQ multiplex PCR, and TCRdb holds only the in-frame ones, with some missing. The repertoire holds 2 million to 3 million clones, with 93% as singletons. This chain joins TRBV5-1 and TRBJ2-1, with D possibly being TRBD1 (6 bases). Sequencing input: naive CD4+ T cells from PBMCs. As for subset: CD45RA+ positively selected. This TCR was sampled from a man between 18 and 35 years old in good health. Some clones in this sample may be carry-over from other donors' samples. The CDR3: CASSFPTQGNEQFF. The CDR3 coding sequence is TGCGCCAGCAGCTTTCCAACACAGGGTAATGAGCAGTTCTTC.